What follows are 23 T cell receptor beta chains derived from one specimen sequenced in a study of technical replicates of blood from a few donors. The protocol was immunoSEQ multiplex PCR, while the TCRdb copy is restricted to in-frame clones and leaves out a portion. The data show some 87,000 clones, 90% to 95% seen once. The sequencing input was T cells isolated from PBMCs. The receptors were gathered from a human donor in good health.

The chain is built from TRBV5-1 and TRBJ1-1; D may be TRBD1 (6 bases). The V end lost 2 bases, the J end lost 2 bases, and 10 bases lay between the germline ends. This CDR3 region has 14 residues. The V gene's germline CDR1 is SGHRS and CDR2 YFSETQ. CDR3 in amino acids: CASSFRTENTEAFF. CDR3 bases: TGCGCCAGCAGCTTCAGGACAGAAAACACTGAAGCTTTCTTT.

V gene TRBV5-4 combines with J gene TRBJ2-7; tentatively, D is TRBD1 (6 bases). The CDR3 is 12 residues long. The germline V and J ends were trimmed by 5 bases and 4 bases, with 10 bases remaining between them. Germline-derived CDR1 and CDR2 are SGHNT and YYREEE (reference sequence). The CDR3 sequence is CASSLTGYEQYF. The CDR3 DNA is TGTGCCAGCAGTCTAACAGGGTACGAGCAGTACTTC. Full variable domain (rest looked up from reference TRBV5-4 and TRBJ2-7): ETGVTQSPTHLIKTRGQQVTLRCSSQSGHNTVSWYQQALGQGPQFIFQYYREEENGRGNFPPRFSGLQFPNYSSELNVNALELDDSALYLCASSLTGYEQYFGPGTRLTVT.

The rearrangement links TRBV9 to TRBJ2-1; D may be TRBD1 (6 bases). The CDR3 extends over 18 amino acids. With 2 bases removed from V and 3 bases from J, the gap between germline ends came to 21 bases. CDR1 is SGDLS and CDR2 is YYNGEE in the germline V gene. CDR3 DNA sequence: TGTGCCAGCAGCGTTTCAGATACCTCGACAGGCCTCTACAATGAGCAGTTCTTC. Encoded protein: CASSVSDTSTGLYNEQFF.

This chain uses TRBV2 with TRBJ2-7, with 7 bases identical to TRBD2. With 4 bases clipped from V and 4 bases from J, the junction kept 7 bases outside the gene matches. This CDR3 is built from 14 residues. The germline CDR1 and CDR2 sequences are SNHLY and FYNNEI. CDR3 sequence (DNA): TGTGCCAGCAGTGCGGGAGGACCACCGTACGAGCAGTACTTC. This sequence encodes CASSAGGPPYEQYF.

The chain links TRBV29-1 to TRBJ2-6; 7 nucleotides align to TRBD2. CDR1 is SQVTM and CDR2 is ANQGSEA in the germline V gene. V shed 5 bases and J 1 base; nucleotides not matched to a gene: 2. The length of the CDR3 is 14 residues. The CDR3 bases are TGCAGCGTTCAGGGAGGGTCTGGGGCCAACGTCCTGACTTTC. It is translated as CSVQGGSGANVLTF.

The V and J genes are TRBV6-5 and TRBJ1-4; 7 bases fit TRBD1. Unmatched junction bases numbered 6, after V lost 2 bases and J lost 3 bases. The germline V gene encodes CDR1 MNHEY and CDR2 SVGAGI. The CDR3 is 16 amino acids. The CDR3 spells CASSYAARGANEKLFF. Here the CDR3 DNA reads TGTGCCAGCAGTTACGCGGCCAGGGGGGCTAATGAAAAACTGTTTTTT.

J is TRBJ2-7 and V is TRBV2; 10 bases agree with TRBD1. The CDR3 is made up of 15 amino acids. Germline V lookup: CDR1 SNHLY, CDR2 FYNNEI. The V and J ends lost 10 bases and 7 bases, in that order; junction bases with no gene match: 16. This chain's CDR3 is CATADLGTGVDEQYF. In nucleotides, the CDR3 is TGTGCCACCGCGGACCTCGGGACAGGGGTGGATGAGCAGTACTTC.

The DNA for the CDR3 is TGTGCCTGGAATCTTGGCGGGCCGTACAATGAGCAGTTCTTC. Its translation: CAWNLGGPYNEQFF. The J gene is TRBJ2-1, the V gene TRBV30, with D perhaps matching TRBD2 (5 bases). CDR1 and CDR2 from the germline V gene are GTSNPN and SVGIG (reference sequence). V was cut by 4 bases and J by 4 bases, with 14 bases left in between. The CDR3 covers 14 residues.

The V call is TRBV19, the J call TRBJ1-5, with a possible D match to TRBD1 (6 bases). CDR3 size: 18 residues. The V end lost 0 bases, the J end lost 0 bases, and 15 bases lay between the germline ends. Germline CDR1 LNHDA, CDR2 SQIVND (reference sequence). The CDR3 DNA is TGTGCCAGTAGTATAGATCCTGGACAGTATTATAGCAATCAGCCCCAGCATTTT. This codes for CASSIDPGQYYSNQPQHF.

This chain joins TRBV2 and TRBJ1-3; a possible D gene is TRBD1 (6 bases). Looked up from germline, CDR1 is SNHLY and CDR2 is FYNNEI. V was shortened by 3 bases and J by 2 bases, with 11 bases between the two germline ends. The CDR3 runs to 15 residues. CDR3 coding DNA: TGTGCCAGCAGTGAGGGGGCAGCCCCTGGAAACACCATATATTTT. It yields the protein CASSEGAAPGNTIYF.

This clone was counted only a few times. The gene calls are TRBV4-1 and TRBJ2-1; 11 bases line up with TRBD2. The CDR3 has 16 amino acids. V was clipped by 0 bases and J by 6 bases; unmatched bases: 4. Germline V gives CDR1 MGHRA, CDR2 YSYEKL. CDR3 region: CASSQDNSGRANEQFF. DNA for the CDR3: TGCGCCAGCAGCCAAGATAATAGCGGGAGGGCCAATGAGCAGTTCTTC.

This clone was detected only once. V usage is TRBV7-8 and J usage is TRBJ2-5; weak D call: TRBD1 (6 bases). The CDR3 has 14 residues. The V and J ends lost 1 base and 5 bases respectively, with 11 bases between them. The germline gives CDR1 SGHVS, CDR2 FQNEAQ. CDR3 sequence reads: CASSLETGLETQYF. CDR3 DNA sequence: TGTGCCAGCAGCTTAGAAACAGGGCTTGAGACCCAGTACTTC.

V is TRBV11-2 and J is TRBJ2-2; weak D call: TRBD1 (5 bases). The CDR3 loop spans 14 amino acids. The ends were cut back, 6 bases at V and 4 bases at J, with 12 bases in the middle. Germline V gene data show CDR1 as SGHAT and CDR2 as FQNNGV. This CDR3 reads CASRLQGLTGELFF. As DNA, the CDR3 is TGTGCCAGCAGACTGCAGGGCCTCACCGGGGAGCTGTTTTTT.

V usage is TRBV19 and J usage is TRBJ1-1; no definite D call. In germline, CDR1 is LNHDA, CDR2 SQIVND (reference sequence). V was clipped by 5 bases and J by 1 base, with 5 bases between them. The CDR3 length is 12 residues. The chain's CDR3 is CASSRRNTEAFF. As DNA, the CDR3 is TGTGCCAGTAGTCGGAGGAACACTGAAGCTTTCTTT.

This CDR3 is CASSLAQGQVVYGYTF. The CDR3 bases are TGTGCCAGCAGCTTGGCACAAGGACAGGTTGTCTATGGCTACACCTTC. J is TRBJ1-2 and V is TRBV5-8; 7 bases map to TRBD1. The CDR3 has 16 residues. From germline, CDR1 is SGHTS and CDR2 YDEGEE. Germline trimming cut 0 bases from V and 4 bases from J; bases unmatched to any gene: 9.

The rearrangement uses TRBV11-3 and TRBJ1-1; TRBD1 is a possible D gene (6 bases). V lost 5 bases, J lost 8 bases, and 15 bases lay in between. The CDR3 consists of 13 residues. In germline, CDR1 is SGHNT, CDR2 YENEEA. The CDR3 spells CASSRSPGTEAFF. CDR3 coding DNA: TGTGCCAGCAGCCGTTCCCCCGGGACAGAAGCTTTCTTT.

Here the CDR3 DNA reads TGTGCCAGCAGTCCCCTAGGTAGCGGGGATTACAATGAGCAGTTCTTC. Translating gives CASSPLGSGDYNEQFF. The rearrangement joins TRBV25-1 to TRBJ2-1; 8 bases fit TRBD2. The CDR3 covers 16 residues. V shed 5 bases, J shed 4 bases, and the junction held 10 bases outside the gene matches. Germline V gene lookup returns CDR1 MGHDK and CDR2 SYGVNS. The full variable domain, its missing parts supplied by reference TRBV25-1 and TRBJ2-1, is EADIYQTPRYLVIGTGKKITLECSQTMGHDKMYWYQQDPGMELHLIHYSYGVNSTEKGDLSSESTVSRIRTEHFPLTLESARPSHTSQYLCASSPLGSGDYNEQFFGPGTRLTVL.

This sequence joins TRBV5-4 and TRBJ2-7, with D uncertain. V lost 0 bases to trimming and J lost 4 bases, with 11 bases between them. The CDR3 totals 14 residues. The germline V gene encodes CDR1 SGHNT and CDR2 YYREEE (reference sequence). The chain's CDR3 is CASSLAPGGYEQYF. The CDR3 DNA reads as TGTGCCAGCAGCTTGGCCCCCGGCGGTTACGAGCAGTACTTC.

This chain links TRBV7-3 with TRBJ1-2; 7 bases fit TRBD1. This CDR3 spans 14 amino acids. Germline V lookup: CDR1 SGHTA, CDR2 FQGTGA. Trimming cost V 5 bases and J 5 bases; bases outside gene matches: 8. CDR3 sequence (DNA): TGTGCCAGCAGCCCGTCCGGGACAGATTATGGCTACACCTTC. Protein: CASSPSGTDYGYTF.

The CDR3 sequence: CASSQGQYEETQYF. DNA of the CDR3: TGTGCCAGCAGCCAGGGACAGTATGAAGAGACCCAGTACTTC. This chain joins TRBV5-6 and TRBJ2-5; 7 nucleotides match TRBD1. Per germline, CDR1 SGHDT and CDR2 YYEEEE. This CDR3 comprises 14 residues. Trimming took 4 bases from V and 3 from J; bases not matched to a gene: 6. The full variable domain, rest sourced from reference TRBV5-6 and TRBJ2-5, is DAGVTQSPTHLIKTRGQQVTLRCSPKSGHDTVSWYQQALGQGPQFIFQYYEEEERQRGNFPDRFSGHQFPNYSSELNVNALLLGDSALYLCASSQGQYEETQYFGPGTRLLVL.

The chain employs TRBV6-5 and TRBJ2-5; no clear D gene. V gave up 2 bases and J gave up 5 bases, with 12 bases separating them. The CDR3 has 14 residues. Per the germline V gene, CDR1 is MNHEY and CDR2 is SVGAGI. In DNA form, the CDR3 reads TGTGCCAGCAGTTACGAAGGAGTTGGTGAGACCCAGTACTTC. It specifies CASSYEGVGETQYF.

The V and J genes are TRBV9 and TRBJ2-5, with 9 bases lining up with TRBD1. V shed 4 bases, J shed 4 bases, and the junction held 11 bases outside the gene matches. The CDR3 totals 16 residues. The V gene's germline CDR1 is SGDLS and CDR2 YYNGEE. The DNA of the CDR3 is TGTGCCAGCAGCACACCTCACTTACAGGGGGCAGAGACCCAGTACTTC. Its protein is CASSTPHLQGAETQYF.

The chain carries TRBV12-5 and TRBJ2-1, with a possible D match to TRBD1 (6 bases). The V gene lost 1 base and the J gene lost 7 bases, with 8 bases spanning the gap. There are 13 residues in the CDR3. CDR1 LGHNT and CDR2 FRNRAP come from the germline V gene. CDR3 coding DNA: TGTGCTAGTGGTTTGGAGCAGGGGAATGAGCAGTTCTTC. Protein: CASGLEQGNEQFF.